The present T cell receptor (beta chain) was sequenced within a study of Ad26.COV2.S vaccination and SARS-CoV-2 variants. Study-level background: In the study, Ad26.COV2.S was injected intramuscularly once, or twice 56 days apart.

Produced via immunoSEQ multiplex PCR; TCRdb's table is partial and in-frame only. Among about 480,000 clones listed, 87% were seen once. CDR3 length: 22 residues. The V end was cut by 0 bases, the J end by 2 bases, with 30 bases between. Germline loops: CDR1 SGHRS, CDR2 YFSETQ. Treatment: roughly 18 received Ad26.COV2.S at low or high dose, single or two shots; a few received placebo; per-sample allocation not given. Specimens were obtained on day 63 following the first vaccine or placebo injection. The individual, an adult aged 18-55 years, was a donor in Boston. The vaccine antigen was prefusion-stabilized Wuhan SARS-CoV-2 spike.

This receptor was obtained from a person between 18 and 59 years old who received the Ad26.COV2.S COVID-19 vaccine or a placebo. The chain uses TRBV5-1 and TRBJ1-5; the D gene is possibly TRBD1 (5 bases). The sequenced sample was peripheral blood, obtained in a trial of Ad26.COV2.S vaccine versus placebo. The chain's CDR3 is CASSLVPYQHAKPGLGNQPQHF. The CDR3 DNA sequence: TGCGCCAGCAGCTTGGTCCCATATCAACACGCAAAACCGGGACTGGGCAATCAGCCCCAGCATTTT. The complete variable domain, with remaining parts taken from reference TRBV5-1 and TRBJ1-5, reads KAGVTQTPRYLIKTRGQQVTLSCSPISGHRSVSWYQQTPGQGLQFLFEYFSETQRNKGNFPGRFSGRQFSNSRSEMNVSTLELGDSALYLCASSLVPYQHAKPGLGNQPQHFGDGTRLSIL.